Below, 30 T cell receptor beta chains from the same sample are listed, as sequenced in a study of cytomegalovirus exposure and HLA in healthy donors. The PCR employed 60 Vbeta primers together with 13 Jbeta primers. Libraries were prepared by immunoSEQ multiplex PCR; TCRdb keeps only in-frame clonotypes and omits some of them. The table includes about 200,000 clones, about 13% detected once. The sample consisted of PBMCs. The receptor set was obtained from a man aged 50 to 59 in good health and CMV-seropositive.

This chain connects TRBV27 to TRBJ1-4; TRBD1 aligns across 9 bases. CDR3 size: 16 residues. Per germline, CDR1 MNHEY and CDR2 SMNVEV (reference sequence). V shed 6 bases and J 6 bases; nucleotides not matched to a gene: 11. CDR3 nucleotide sequence: TGTGCCAGCAGCCTCAGACCGGGACAGGGTGATGAAAAACTGTTTTTT. It translates to CASSLRPGQGDEKLFF.

This clone was seen only a few times. This sample also contains other DNA sequences that code for the same CDR3. This chain links TRBV7-2 with TRBJ1-2; D is perhaps TRBD1 (6 bases). The CDR3 extends over 14 amino acids. V dropped 3 bases and J dropped 8 bases, with 16 bases sitting between them. The germline V gene has CDR1 SGHTA and CDR2 FQGNSA. The CDR3 reads CASSLEQGIGGYTF. DNA for the CDR3: TGTGCCAGCAGCTTGGAACAGGGTATCGGGGGCTACACCTTC. The full variable domain, rest sourced from reference TRBV7-2 and TRBJ1-2, is GAGVSQSPSNKVTEKGKDVELRCDPISGHTALYWYRQSLGQGLEFLIYFQGNSAPDKSGLPSDRFSAERTGGSVSTLTIQRTQQEDSAVYLCASSLEQGIGGYTFGSGTRLTVV.

The chain recombines TRBV6-5 with TRBJ1-2; D unclear. Germline CDR1 and CDR2: MNHEY and SVGAGI. The CDR3 contains 13 residues. Trimming cost V 6 bases and J 4 bases, with 12 bases left between them. The CDR3 loop is CASSQVQFYGYTF. As DNA, the CDR3 is TGTGCCAGCAGCCAAGTACAATTCTATGGCTACACCTTC.

CDR3 protein: CAWSVRDSETQYF. The CDR3 DNA is TGTGCCTGGAGTGTACGGGACAGCGAGACCCAGTACTTC. The chain carries TRBV30 and TRBJ2-5; TRBD1 aligns across 7 bases. This CDR3 spans 13 amino acids. Germline V gene sequence: CDR1 GTSNPN, CDR2 SVGIG (reference sequence). The V segment lost 0 bases and the J segment 5 bases; nucleotides outside the gene matches: 3.

J is TRBJ2-7 and V is TRBV30; D remains ambiguous. CDR1 is GTSNPN, CDR2 SVGIG, per germline (reference sequence). Deletions cut 0 bases from V and 7 bases from J, with 10 bases between. CDR3 length: 12 amino acids. The CDR3 DNA follows: TGTGCCTGGAGTGTAACCAGGCCAGAGCAGTACTTC. This translates into CAWSVTRPEQYF. The whole variable domain, filled in from reference TRBV30 and TRBJ2-7, reads SQTIHQWPATLVQPVGSPLSLECTVEGTSNPNLYWYRQAAGRGLQLLFYSVGIGQISSEVPQNLSASRPQDRQFILSSKKLLLSDSGFYLCAWSVTRPEQYFGPGTRLTVT.

The chain links TRBV2 to TRBJ2-3; 7 nucleotides agree with TRBD1. Trimming at V came to 8 bases and at J to 4 bases, leaving 12 bases not matched to a gene. Germline values: CDR1 SNHLY, CDR2 FYNNEI. This CDR3 region has 15 residues. In nucleotides, the CDR3 is TGTGCCAGCCAACCTAAAGACAGGGTTGCAGATACGCAGTATTTT. Protein sequence: CASQPKDRVADTQYF.

The chain combines TRBV11-2 with TRBJ2-4, with TRBD2 matching over 7 bases. The CDR3 is 16 residues long. V trimming: 10 bases; J trimming: 0 bases; junction bases outside the gene matches: 12. CDR1 SGHAT and CDR2 FQNNGV come from the germline V gene. The CDR3 DNA reads TGTGCCACCGGCGCTGGGGAGGGGATAGCCAAAAACATTCAGTACTTC. The encoded protein is CATGAGEGIAKNIQYF. Using reference TRBV11-2 and TRBJ2-4 for the parts outside the CDR3, the full variable domain is EAGVAQSPRYKIIEKRQSVAFWCNPISGHATLYWYQQILGQGPKLLIQFQNNGVVDDSQLPKDRFSAERLKGVDSTLKIQPAKLEDSAVYLCATGAGEGIAKNIQYFGAGTRLSVL.

This rearrangement joins TRBV19 to TRBJ2-5; maybe TRBD1 (6 bases). The CDR3 extends over 15 amino acids. CDR1 and CDR2 (germline): LNHDA, SQIVND (reference sequence). Trimming cost V 5 bases and J 2 bases, with 15 bases left between them. CDR3 coding DNA: TGTGCCAGTAGTCCCGGACAGCGACAGCAAGAGACCCAGTACTTC. Translated, it gives CASSPGQRQQETQYF.

The CDR3 here is CASSPNRLAGGLGTQYF. In DNA form, the CDR3 reads TGTGCCAGCAGTCCCAACAGGCTAGCGGGGGGGCTTGGTACGCAGTATTTT. This chain uses TRBV27 with TRBJ2-3, with 12 bases lining up with TRBD2. The V segment lost 5 bases and the J segment 8 bases; nucleotides outside the gene matches: 14. The germline CDR1 and CDR2 sequences are MNHEY and SMNVEV (reference sequence). This CDR3 has 17 residues.

The chain carries TRBV10-2 and TRBJ2-7; perhaps TRBD1 as D (5 bases). This CDR3 has 13 residues. The germline V gene encodes CDR1 WSHSY and CDR2 SAAADI. V dropped 2 bases and J dropped 3 bases, with 8 bases sitting between them. In DNA, the CDR3 is TGCGCCAGCAGTGAGCAGGGATACTACGAGCAGTACGTC. The encoded protein is CASSEQGYYEQYV.

There are a few counts of this clone. The chain uses TRBV4-2 and TRBJ2-1; 10 bases are a match to TRBD2. Germline V gene lookup returns CDR1 LGHNA and CDR2 YNFKEQ. This CDR3 has 16 residues. V trimming: 3 bases; J trimming: 6 bases; junction bases outside the gene matches: 8. CDR3 sequence (DNA): TGTGCCAGCAGCCAGGGAGCGGGGGGGCCTTTCAATGAGCAGTTCTTC. Residues: CASSQGAGGPFNEQFF.

The chain is built from TRBV9 and TRBJ2-2; TRBD2 aligns across 12 bases. Trimming removed 3 bases from V and 3 bases from J; junction bases left unmatched: 3. The germline gives CDR1 SGDLS, CDR2 YYNGEE. The CDR3 totals 16 residues. CDR3 protein: CASSASGGVHTGELFF. CDR3 bases: TGTGCCAGCAGCGCTAGCGGGGGGGTGCACACCGGGGAGCTGTTTTTT.

This clone was observed a handful of times. The chain is built from TRBV6-5 and TRBJ1-2; D not resolved. Germline CDR1 MNHEY, CDR2 SVGAGI. The CDR3 is made up of 12 amino acids. The ends were cut back, 6 bases at V and 5 bases at J, with 10 bases in the middle. The CDR3 sequence is CASSDPGYGYTF. The CDR3 nucleotides are TGTGCCAGCAGCGACCCGGGGTATGGCTACACCTTC.

The rearrangement links TRBV5-4 to TRBJ2-3; perhaps TRBD1 as D (5 bases). Trimming left V 4 bases short and J 0 bases short, with 9 bases between. Germline V CDR1 and CDR2: SGHNT, YYREEE (reference sequence). The CDR3 has 14 residues. Here the CDR3 reads CASSDSSSTDTQYF. CDR3 in DNA: TGTGCCAGCAGCGACAGTTCTAGCACAGATACGCAGTATTTT. Together with reference TRBV5-4 and TRBJ2-3, the CDR3 gives the full variable domain: ETGVTQSPTHLIKTRGQQVTLRCSSQSGHNTVSWYQQALGQGPQFIFQYYREEENGRGNFPPRFSGLQFPNYSSELNVNALELDDSALYLCASSDSSSTDTQYFGPGTRLTVL.

The CDR3 bases are TGTGCCAGCAGCTTGGAGGGTATTTCCTACGAGCAGTACTTC. Translation: CASSLEGISYEQYF. This chain joins TRBV7-3 and TRBJ2-7; D possibly corresponds to TRBD2 (6 bases). This CDR3 spans 14 amino acids. Trimming took off 3 bases at V and 1 base at J, with 10 bases between the two ends. The germline V gene encodes CDR1 SGHTA and CDR2 FQGTGA.

V usage is TRBV7-2 and J usage is TRBJ2-7; the D gene is possibly TRBD2 (5 bases). CDR3 length: 15 residues. CDR1 is SGHTA, CDR2 FQGNSA, per germline. Trimming left V 1 base short and J 2 bases short, with 12 bases between. This CDR3 reads CASSLGRTPTYEQYF. CDR3 nucleotides: TGTGCCAGCAGCTTAGGCCGGACTCCTACCTACGAGCAGTACTTC.

The chain is built from TRBV7-9 and TRBJ1-5, with unresolved D. The V gene lost 3 bases and the J gene lost 0 bases, with 6 bases spanning the gap. The CDR3 contains 14 residues. Germline values: CDR1 SEHNR, CDR2 FQNEAQ (reference sequence). This CDR3 is CASSLGHSNQPQHF. The CDR3 DNA is TGTGCCAGCAGCTTGGGCCATAGCAATCAGCCCCAGCATTTT. The full variable domain, in which reference TRBV7-9 and TRBJ1-5 provide the parts outside the CDR3, is DTGVSQNPRHKITKRGQNVTFRCDPISEHNRLYWYRQTLGQGPEFLTYFQNEAQLEKSRLLSDRFSAERPKGSFSTLEIQRTEQGDSAMYLCASSLGHSNQPQHFGDGTRLSIL.

This clone was picked up a small number of times. CDR3 bases: TGTGCCAGCAGCTCCTCCGGAGGGTCTGAAAAACTGTTTTTT. Its translation is CASSSSGGSEKLFF. The chain employs TRBV7-8 and TRBJ1-4; unclear D gene. The CDR3 runs 14 residues. Germline values: CDR1 SGHVS, CDR2 FQNEAQ. V was cut by 4 bases and J by 7 bases, with 13 bases left in between. Based on the CDR3 plus reference TRBV7-8 and TRBJ1-4, the full variable domain is GAGVSQSPRYKVAKRGQDVALRCDPISGHVSLFWYQQALGQGPEFLTYFQNEAQLDKSGLPSDRFFAERPEGSVSTLKIQRTQQEDSAVYLCASSSSGGSEKLFFGSGTQLSVL.

This clone was seen only a few times. The chain has TRBV4-1 and TRBJ2-7; tentative D call: TRBD1 (6 bases). The CDR3 extends over 11 amino acids. The germline V gene encodes CDR1 MGHRA and CDR2 YSYEKL. The CDR3 protein is CASSQDGRGGV. CDR3 coding DNA: TGCGCCAGCAGCCAAGATGGCAGGGGCGGCGTC.

In this sample, this clone turned up a few times. The chain joins TRBV6-4 to TRBJ2-3; D not resolved. The CDR3 has 13 amino acids. In germline, CDR1 is MRHNA, CDR2 SNTAGT. V shed 9 bases and J shed 1 base, with 11 bases lying between them. The CDR3 nucleotides are TGTGCCAGTGCTCGGCAGGGCACAGATACGCAGTATTTT. It encodes CASARQGTDTQYF.

The CDR3 sequence is CASSVGGVYGYTF. DNA of the CDR3: TGTGCCAGCAGCGTAGGCGGCGTTTATGGCTACACCTTC. The chain joins TRBV9 to TRBJ1-2, with unresolved D. CDR3 size: 13 residues. V was pared by 0 bases and J by 5 bases, with 8 bases between. Per the germline V gene, CDR1 is SGDLS and CDR2 is YYNGEE.

This clone has just a few counts. The chain employs TRBV6-5 and TRBJ2-3, with D uncertain. V gave up 5 bases and J gave up 0 bases, with 12 bases separating them. The CDR3 has 15 amino acids. Germline V gives CDR1 MNHEY, CDR2 SVGAGI. The CDR3 sequence: CASSIVSGSTDTQYF. The DNA of the CDR3 is TGTGCCAGCAGTATTGTCTCAGGAAGCACAGATACGCAGTATTTT.

This clone was counted only a few times. The V call is TRBV5-4, the J call TRBJ2-7; D is possibly TRBD1 (5 bases). Trimming removed 0 bases from V and 11 bases from J, with 9 bases in between. This CDR3 is 11 amino acids long. Germline lookup yields CDR1 SGHNT and CDR2 YYREEE (reference sequence). In nucleotides, the CDR3 is TGTGCCAGCAGCTTGGAAGGGGCAGAGTACTTC. Amino acid sequence: CASSLEGAEYF.

V gene TRBV10-3 combines with J gene TRBJ1-1; D might be TRBD1 (6 bases). Trimming shortened V by 0 bases and J by 2 bases, and 10 bases separated the two germline ends. The CDR3 runs to 15 residues. Germline CDR1 reads ENHRY; CDR2 reads SYGVKD. Here the CDR3 reads CAISESKGDNTEAFF. The CDR3 DNA reads TGTGCCATCAGTGAGTCGAAGGGGGACAACACTGAAGCTTTCTTT.

This clone was detected only a few times. The rearrangement joins TRBV6-5 to TRBJ2-5; D perhaps matches TRBD2 (5 bases). This CDR3 is 13 amino acids long. The V gene's germline CDR1 is MNHEY and CDR2 SVGAGI. Trimming stripped 6 bases from V and 5 bases from J, with 13 bases between. This chain's CDR3 is CASRGLAGETQYF. In DNA form, the CDR3 reads TGTGCCAGCAGGGGTCTAGCCGGGGAGACCCAGTACTTC.

The chain employs TRBV19 and TRBJ2-5; possible D gene TRBD1, 7 bases. Germline values: CDR1 LNHDA, CDR2 SQIVND (reference sequence). This CDR3 contains 15 residues. Trimming cost V 4 bases and J 5 bases, with 17 bases left between them. The CDR3 loop reads CASSTRGVPGETQYF. The CDR3 DNA follows: TGTGCCAGTAGTACCAGGGGGGTTCCGGGGGAGACCCAGTACTTC. The whole variable domain, filled in from reference TRBV19 and TRBJ2-5, reads DGGITQSPKYLFRKEGQNVTLSCEQNLNHDAMYWYRQDPGQGLRLIYYSQIVNDFQKGDIAEGYSVSREKKESFPLTVTSAQKNPTAFYLCASSTRGVPGETQYFGPGTRLLVL.

This sequence joins TRBV18 and TRBJ1-1; 7 bases agree with TRBD1. The V segment lost 2 bases and the J segment 1 base; nucleotides outside the gene matches: 4. Germline V CDR1 and CDR2: KGHSH, LQKENI. This CDR3 has 15 amino acids. The CDR3 DNA follows: TGTGCCAGCTCACCATCCGGGACAGCGAACACTGAAGCTTTCTTT. Translating gives CASSPSGTANTEAFF.

This chain uses TRBV19 with TRBJ1-5; D might be TRBD1 (5 bases). From germline, CDR1 is LNHDA and CDR2 SQIVND (reference sequence). V was pared by 3 bases and J by 1 base, with 10 bases between. CDR3 length: 15 amino acids. CDR3: CASSIQGASNQPQHF. CDR3 DNA: TGTGCCAGTAGTATCCAGGGTGCGAGCAATCAGCCCCAGCATTTT.

There are a few counts of this clone. The CDR3 sequence is CSARVGNTQYF. CDR3 DNA sequence: TGCAGTGCTAGAGTCGGGAATACGCAGTATTTT. V usage is TRBV20-1 and J usage is TRBJ2-3; D may be TRBD2 (5 bases). V gave up 1 base and J gave up 7 bases, with 6 bases separating them. Germline assignment: CDR1 DFQATT and CDR2 SNEGSKA (reference sequence). The CDR3 consists of 11 residues.

This clone has more than one count but fewer than ten. The V call is TRBV7-2, the J call TRBJ2-3; D is perhaps TRBD2 (5 bases). V lost 1 base, J lost 4 bases, and 18 bases lay in between. The CDR3 extends over 17 amino acids. In germline, CDR1 is SGHTA, CDR2 FQGNSA. The CDR3 loop is CASSLGGFAARADTQYF. CDR3 nucleotide sequence: TGTGCCAGCAGCTTAGGAGGGTTTGCGGCACGAGCAGATACGCAGTATTTT.